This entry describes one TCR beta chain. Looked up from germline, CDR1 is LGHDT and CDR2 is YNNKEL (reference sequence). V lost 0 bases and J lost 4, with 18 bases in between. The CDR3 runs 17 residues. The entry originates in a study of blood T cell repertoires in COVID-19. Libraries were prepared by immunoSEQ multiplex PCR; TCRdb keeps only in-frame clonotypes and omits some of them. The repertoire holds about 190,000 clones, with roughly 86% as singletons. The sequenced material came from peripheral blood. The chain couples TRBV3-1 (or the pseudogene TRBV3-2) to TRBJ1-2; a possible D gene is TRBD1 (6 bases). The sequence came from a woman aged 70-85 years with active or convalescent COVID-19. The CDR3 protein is CASSQDRPGALTYGYTF. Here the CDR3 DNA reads TGTGCCAGCAGCCAAGATAGGCCAGGGGCGCTTACCTATGGCTACACCTTC.